This TCR beta chain originates from a study of T-cell memory formation after mild COVID-19. Points from the study as a whole: Shrinking CD4+ clones resided mostly in CM and EM, and CD8+ ones in EMRA. Prior to infection, memory already included some responding clones, suggesting cross-reactive memory joined.

V was pared by 2 bases and J by 8 bases, with 7 bases between. The CDR3 is 12 residues long. Germline CDR1 reads SNHLY; CDR2 reads FYNNEI. TCRdb re-derived calls from the 5' RACE reads in MiXCR, one entry per CDR3 protein. The sample carries under 250,000 distinct CDR3 sequences, over 9.5% recorded once. This clonotype came up a few times. No antigen is known for it. This rearrangement joins TRBV2 to TRBJ2-1; D not resolved. The source of this sequence is a man aged 18 to 35 who had mild COVID-19 (a few samples of this study predate the infection). Cell type and time point are not known. Sequenced material: PBMCs or a T cell subset sorted from them (not recorded which). The CDR3 sequence: CASSEQADEQFF. The CDR3 region has the DNA TGTGCCAGCAGTGAACAGGCGGATGAGCAGTTCTTC.